The 32 T cell receptor beta chains given below trace back to one sample, sequenced in a study of response to subunit inactivated influenza vaccine. TCRdb redid the calling of the RT-PCR reads with MiXCR, one entry per CDR3 protein. The data contain 610,000 or so distinct CDR3 sequences, about 15% of them seen just once; the ten biggest clones take up over 8.5%. Specimen: PBMCs from blood, collected roughly 12 days after vaccination. All receptors come from a man aged 45-65 years who received an inactivated influenza vaccine.

The chain has TRBV7-2 and TRBJ2-7; the D call may be TRBD1 or TRBD2 (5 bases each). The germline CDR1 and CDR2 sequences are SGHTA and FQGNSA. The CDR3 spans 14 residues. V shed 5 bases and J shed 4 bases, with 15 bases lying between them. In nucleotides, the CDR3 is TGTGCCAGCAGCCCGACGCCAGGGAGATACGAGCAGTACTTC. The encoded protein is CASSPTPGRYEQYF.

The chain couples TRBV5-5 to TRBJ1-2; D remains unclear. CDR1 SGHKS and CDR2 YYEKEE come from the germline V gene (reference sequence). This CDR3 spans 14 amino acids. Trimming stripped 0 bases from V and 4 bases from J, with 10 bases between. This chain's CDR3 is CASSLAVQPYGYTF. The CDR3 DNA sequence: TGTGCCAGCAGCTTGGCAGTACAGCCCTATGGCTACACCTTC.

This clonotype has just a few counts. The V and J genes are TRBV6-5 and TRBJ1-1; D is uncertain. Trimming removed 0 bases from V and 4 bases from J, with 9 bases in between. Germline CDR1 is MNHEY and CDR2 is SVGAGI. CDR3 length: 14 residues. The CDR3 reads CASSYSNEATEAFF. DNA of the CDR3: TGTGCCAGCAGTTACTCGAATGAAGCCACTGAAGCTTTCTTT.

This clonotype was detected only a few times. The chain recombines TRBV7-2 with TRBJ1-6; no reliable D call. The CDR3 covers 13 residues. Looked up from germline, CDR1 is SGHTA and CDR2 is FQGNSA. The germline V and J ends were trimmed by 1 base and 9 bases, with 7 bases remaining between them. CDR3 amino acids: CASSLEVVSPLHF. Written as DNA, the CDR3 is TGTGCCAGCAGCTTAGAGGTGGTTTCACCCCTCCACTTT.

This clonotype was detected a few times. The chain is built from TRBV10-3 and TRBJ2-3; 12 bases are shared with TRBD2. Germline CDR1 and CDR2: ENHRY and SYGVKD. CDR3 length equals 17 residues. Germline trimming cut 2 bases from V and 5 bases from J; bases unmatched to any gene: 8. CDR3 DNA sequence: TGTGCCATCAGTGAGGCGCTAGCGGGGGGGCAGCGAGATACGCAGTATTTT. The encoded protein is CAISEALAGGQRDTQYF.

This chain links TRBV4-1 with TRBJ1-2, with a possible D match to TRBD1 (6 bases). This CDR3 contains 16 residues. V lost 2 bases, J lost 1 base, and 14 bases lay in between. Germline loops: CDR1 MGHRA, CDR2 YSYEKL. CDR3 nucleotides: TGCGCCAGCAGCCAAACCGGACAGTTTTTTAACTATGGCTACACCTTC. This codes for CASSQTGQFFNYGYTF.

This clonotype showed up just a few times. This chain links TRBV24-1 with TRBJ2-2, with TRBD2 identical over 7 bases. CDR3 size: 14 residues. V shed 5 bases and J 5 bases; nucleotides not matched to a gene: 4. Germline V lookup: CDR1 KGHDR, CDR2 SFDVKD. CDR3 sequence (DNA): TGTGCCACCAGTGGCGGGAGCAATACCGGGGAGCTGTTTTTT. Translated, it gives CATSGGSNTGELFF.

Notes on this clonotype: A junction end diverges from the germline sequence, so it may reflect a read error. V usage is TRBV28 and J usage is TRBJ2-1; TRBD2 agrees at 9 bases. Germline lookup yields CDR1 MDHEN and CDR2 SYDVKM. The CDR3 is 15 residues long. CDR3: CAISLGLATDNEQFF. For the CDR3, the DNA is TGTGCCATCAGTTTAGGACTAGCGACTGACAATGAGCAGTTCTTC.

This clonotype has a handful of counts. V and J are TRBV29-1 and TRBJ2-5; no clear D. This CDR3 region has 12 residues. Between the trimmed V and J ends, which lost 4 bases and 2 bases, there was a span of 8 bases. The V gene's germline CDR1 is SQVTM and CDR2 ANQGSEA. Here the CDR3 reads CSVVSAQETQYF. CDR3 DNA sequence: TGCAGCGTTGTTTCGGCACAAGAGACCCAGTACTTC.

CDR3 sequence: CASSHLAGALYEQYF. For the CDR3, the DNA is TGTGCCAGCAGCCATTTAGCGGGGGCCCTCTACGAGCAGTACTTC. This chain uses TRBV7-2 with TRBJ2-7, with TRBD2 identical over 9 bases. V shed 5 bases and J 3 bases; nucleotides not matched to a gene: 8. Germline assignment: CDR1 SGHTA and CDR2 FQGNSA. This CDR3 region has 15 residues.

The chain couples TRBV25-1 to TRBJ1-1, with a possible D match to TRBD1 (6 bases). Germline lookup yields CDR1 MGHDK and CDR2 SYGVNS. There are 13 residues in the CDR3. V lost 7 bases, J lost 7 bases, and 16 bases lay in between. CDR3 nucleotides: TGTGCCAGCAATCGGGGGCCGGGCTTTGAAGCTTTCTTT. Protein product: CASNRGPGFEAFF. Full variable domain (remainder filled in from reference TRBV25-1 and TRBJ1-1): EADIYQTPRYLVIGTGKKITLECSQTMGHDKMYWYQQDPGMELHLIHYSYGVNSTEKGDLSSESTVSRIRTEHFPLTLESARPSHTSQYLCASNRGPGFEAFFGQGTRLTVV.

The rearrangement joins TRBV6-6 to TRBJ2-7; 14 nucleotides align to TRBD2. The CDR3 is 13 amino acids. V dropped 8 bases and J dropped 6; count of bases not matched to a gene: 3. From germline, CDR1 is MNHNY and CDR2 SVGAGI (reference sequence). Written as DNA, the CDR3 is TGTGCCAGCTGGACTAGCGGGAGGTCCGAGCAGTACTTC. It yields the protein CASWTSGRSEQYF.

There are a few counts of this clonotype. This chain connects TRBV4-3 to TRBJ2-2; 9 nucleotides match TRBD2. There are 15 residues in the CDR3. Looked up from germline, CDR1 is LGHNA and CDR2 is YSLEER. The J segment lost 6 bases and the V segment lost 3 bases, leaving 5 bases of the junction unmatched. DNA of the CDR3: TGCGCCAGCAGCCATTGGGCGGGAGGGCCCGGGGAGCTGTTTTTT. Protein sequence: CASSHWAGGPGELFF.

The rearrangement uses TRBV3-1 and TRBJ2-7, with TRBD2 as a possible D gene (6 bases). The CDR3 totals 16 residues. Germline CDR1 reads LGHDT; CDR2 reads YNNKEL (reference sequence). Deletions cut 0 bases from V and 4 bases from J, with 16 bases between. The CDR3 reads CASSQDRGGNGYEQYF. Written as DNA, the CDR3 is TGTGCCAGCAGCCAAGACCGAGGAGGGAACGGATACGAGCAGTACTTC.

This clonotype showed up just a few times. The J gene is TRBJ2-5, the V gene TRBV28; 13 nucleotides line up with TRBD2. The CDR3 is made up of 16 amino acids. The ends lost 5 bases at V and 12 bases at J; junction bases unmatched: 15. Looked up from germline, CDR1 is MDHEN and CDR2 is SYDVKM. This CDR3 is CASSRLGLAGNQGKYF. The CDR3 nucleotides read TGTGCCAGCAGTAGATTGGGACTAGCGGGAAACCAAGGGAAGTACTTC.

The chain combines TRBV21-1 with TRBJ2-7; the table's TRBD2 call for D was not verified on the DNA. TRBV21-1 is noted as a pseudogene. This CDR3 is 15 amino acids long. CDR3 sequence: CASSKEWAGAYEQYF. CDR3 in DNA: TGTGCCAGCAGCAAAGAGTGGGCGGGAGCCTACGAGCAGTACTTC.

In DNA, the CDR3 is TGTGCCAGCAGTCCAAGCCGGGGAGGACAGGGGAACTCCTACGAGCAGTACTTC. It is translated as CASSPSRGGQGNSYEQYF. This chain joins TRBV6-1 and TRBJ2-7; 9 positions match TRBD1. J gave up 0 bases and V 5 bases, and 14 bases lay outside the gene matches. This CDR3 contains 18 residues. The germline CDR1 and CDR2 sequences are MNHNS and SASEGT.

The table lists this clonotype with a few counts. This chain connects TRBV11-2 to TRBJ2-7; 7 nucleotides agree with TRBD2. With 5 bases clipped from V and 6 bases from J, the junction kept 4 bases outside the gene matches. In germline, CDR1 is SGHAT, CDR2 FQNNGV. The CDR3 loop spans 12 amino acids. The CDR3 nucleotides read TGTGCCAGCAGCGTAACTAGCGCCGAGCAGTACTTC. Translating gives CASSVTSAEQYF.

This clonotype was seen only a few times. The V and J genes are TRBV9 and TRBJ1-4; 9 nucleotides agree with TRBD1. CDR1 is SGDLS and CDR2 is YYNGEE in the germline V gene. The CDR3 has 15 amino acids. V shed 5 bases, J shed 2 bases, and the junction held 4 bases outside the gene matches. The CDR3 spells CASRSGQGTNEKLFF. The CDR3 nucleotides read TGTGCCAGCAGATCCGGACAGGGGACTAATGAAAAACTGTTTTTT.

This clonotype was counted between two and nine times. The genes are TRBV9 and TRBJ2-1, with 7 bases fitting TRBD1. Germline V gives CDR1 SGDLS, CDR2 YYNGEE. V lost 4 bases to trimming and J lost 4 bases; unmatched junction nucleotides: 8. This CDR3 comprises 15 residues. The CDR3 DNA sequence: TGTGCCAGCAGCATACAGGGGTCAAAGTACAATGAGCAGTTCTTC. Encoded protein: CASSIQGSKYNEQFF.

This chain links TRBV4-1 with TRBJ2-7; D is possibly TRBD2 (5 bases). In germline, CDR1 is MGHRA, CDR2 YSYEKL. The V end lost 4 bases, the J end lost 6 bases, and 19 bases lay between the germline ends. This CDR3 is built from 15 residues. The DNA of the CDR3 is TGCGCCAGCAGCCCCCCGAAGAGGGTGTTTAGCGAGCAGTACTTC. Encoded protein: CASSPPKRVFSEQYF.

The J gene is TRBJ1-4, the V gene TRBV28; TRBD1 matches at 9 bases. Germline V gene data show CDR1 as MDHEN and CDR2 as SYDVKM. The CDR3 is 14 amino acids. Unmatched junction bases numbered 9, after V lost 6 bases and J lost 10 bases. CDR3 region: CASREGQGRVKLFF. As DNA, the CDR3 is TGTGCCAGCAGGGAAGGACAGGGGAGAGTAAAACTGTTTTTT.

This clonotype has just a few counts. This chain uses TRBV5-1 with TRBJ2-3; no clear D. The V gene lost 3 bases and the J gene lost 2 bases, with 10 bases spanning the gap. CDR3 length equals 14 residues. The germline V gene encodes CDR1 SGHRS and CDR2 YFSETQ. CDR3 DNA: TGCGCCAGCAGCTCCGGATTGAACACAGATACGCAGTATTTT. Residues: CASSSGLNTDTQYF.

In its sample, this clonotype was seen once. The chain employs TRBV6-2 or TRBV6-3 and TRBJ2-1, with 7 bases that match TRBD2. CDR3 length: 15 residues. Per the germline V gene, CDR1 is MNHEY and CDR2 is SVGEGT. With V trimmed by 2 bases and J by 4 bases, 5 bases remained unmatched. The CDR3 sequence is CASSYEAGSYNEQFF. In DNA, the CDR3 is TGTGCCAGCAGTTACGAAGCGGGATCGTACAATGAGCAGTTCTTC.

This clonotype was seen ten or more times. The gene calls are TRBV5-1 and TRBJ1-4, with D unclear. The CDR3 is 15 amino acids. Germline CDR1 is SGHRS and CDR2 is YFSETQ. V was cut by 4 bases and J by 0 bases, with 10 bases left in between. CDR3 amino acids: CASSAYRATNEKLFF. CDR3 nucleotide sequence: TGCGCCAGCAGCGCGTACCGTGCAACTAATGAAAAACTGTTTTTT.

The chain joins TRBV9 to TRBJ2-7; D may be TRBD1 or TRBD2 (5 bases each). The V gene's germline CDR1 is SGDLS and CDR2 YYNGEE. The CDR3 totals 14 residues. Trimming cost V 0 bases and J 3 bases, with 10 bases left between them. The CDR3 loop reads CASSVGGAGYEQYF. The CDR3 DNA sequence: TGTGCCAGCAGCGTAGGAGGGGCTGGCTACGAGCAGTACTTC.

This clonotype was seen only a few times. The chain joins TRBV5-1 to TRBJ2-6; the D is unclear. The V gene lost 1 base and the J gene lost 0 bases, with 8 bases spanning the gap. The germline gives CDR1 SGHRS, CDR2 YFSETQ. The length of the CDR3 is 16 residues. The CDR3 sequence is CASSLPGASGANVLTF. The CDR3 DNA is TGCGCCAGCAGCTTGCCAGGAGCCTCTGGGGCCAACGTCCTGACTTTC.

As DNA, the CDR3 is TGCAGTGCTAATAAACCAGGGGGAGGTGAAAAACTGTTTTTT. It is translated as CSANKPGGGEKLFF. This sequence joins TRBV20-1 and TRBJ1-4; 7 bases fit TRBD1. The CDR3 runs 14 residues. Germline V lookup: CDR1 DFQATT, CDR2 SNEGSKA (reference sequence). With 4 bases clipped from V and 7 bases from J, the junction kept 9 bases outside the gene matches.

V is TRBV3-1 and J is TRBJ2-5, with 8 bases matching TRBD1. The trim removed 3 bases at V and 3 bases at J, leaving 6 bases unmatched. Germline CDR1 LGHDT, CDR2 YNNKEL (reference sequence). The CDR3 consists of 15 residues. CDR3 sequence reads: CASSQWDRPKETQYF. DNA of the CDR3: TGTGCCAGCAGCCAGTGGGACAGGCCGAAAGAGACCCAGTACTTC.

This clonotype turned up a few times. The chain is built from TRBV7-2 and TRBJ2-3; a possible D gene is TRBD2 (6 bases). The V gene lost 5 bases and the J gene lost 1 base, with 16 bases spanning the gap. CDR1 is SGHTA and CDR2 is FQGNSA in the germline V gene. This CDR3 is 16 amino acids long. CDR3 nucleotides: TGTGCCAGCAGCCGAAATAGCGGTCTGGGCACAGATACGCAGTATTTT. Its translation: CASSRNSGLGTDTQYF.

This clonotype was seen more than once but under ten times. CDR3 protein: CATSRGTSGGAKNIQYF. DNA of the CDR3: TGTGCCACCAGCAGGGGCACTAGCGGAGGAGCCAAAAACATTCAGTACTTC. The chain has TRBV15 and TRBJ2-4, with 8 bases matching TRBD2. V was pared by 3 bases and J by 0 bases, with 7 bases of the junction left unmatched. There are 17 residues in the CDR3. The germline V gene encodes CDR1 LNHNV and CDR2 YYDKDF (reference sequence). Full variable domain (remainder filled in from reference TRBV15 and TRBJ2-4): DAMVIQNPRYQVTQFGKPVTLSCSQTLNHNVMYWYQQKSSQAPKLLFHYYDKDFNNEADTPDNFQSRRPNTSFCFLDIRSPGLGDTAMYLCATSRGTSGGAKNIQYFGAGTRLSVL.

The chain couples TRBV20-1 to TRBJ2-1, with 9 bases identical to TRBD2. J lost 2 bases, V lost 0 bases, and 5 bases had no gene match. Germline CDR1 DFQATT, CDR2 SNEGSKA (reference sequence). The CDR3 totals 16 residues. The CDR3 nucleotides are TGCAGTGCTAGAGATTTAGCGGGGGCGCCCTACAATGAGCAGTTCTTC. Translation gives CSARDLAGAPYNEQFF.